This TCR beta chain is from a study of T cells after yellow fever vaccination. The V gene end was trimmed by 4 bases and the J gene end by 2 bases; junction bases not matched to a gene: 1. The CDR3 has 15 amino acids. The study's findings and limits: Clonotypes shared by both compartments, CD4 and CD8, made up a small share. In post-booster samples, most primary-vaccination clones reappeared (around 95% CD4, 70% to 90% CD8). Researchers report a weaker secondary response that nonetheless peaked faster, day 5 versus 15.

It was through 5'RACE template switching that TCR cDNA was made, with a universal primer site and UMIs added. TCRdb analysed the 5' RACE reads with MiXCR anew, one entry per CDR3 protein. This table holds about 68,000 distinct CDR3 sequences, about 6.5% found once. The table lists this clonotype with a few counts. Its target is not known. This rearrangement joins TRBV12-3 or TRBV12-4 to TRBJ2-6, with 8 nucleotides matching TRBD2. This specimen consisted of CD8+ T cells sorted from PBMCs, obtained about 41 days after the first yellow fever vaccination. The TCR sequence derives from a man in his late teens or twenties who received the YFV17D yellow fever vaccine. The CDR3 reads CASSSLAAGANVLTF. DNA of the CDR3: TGTGCCAGCAGTTCACTAGCGGCTGGGGCCAACGTCCTGACTTTC.